The 16 T cell receptor beta chains in this list originate from one sample, sequenced in a study of shared clonotypes between healthy human individuals. Only in-frame clones appear in the TCRdb table, and some are missing; sequencing was by immunoSEQ multiplex PCR. The sample lists about 770,000 clones, 72% seen once, with under 2% in the top ten. Material for sequencing was memory CD4+ T cells sorted from blood. As for subset: CD45RA-negative fraction. The receptor set was obtained from a woman aged 30 to 39 in good health.

The chain carries TRBV5-1 and TRBJ2-2, with TRBD2 as a possible D gene (6 bases). The CDR3 runs 16 residues. The germline V and J ends were trimmed by 4 bases and 4 bases, with 17 bases remaining between them. CDR1 is SGHRS, CDR2 YFSETQ, per germline. Written as DNA, the CDR3 is TGCGCCAGCAGCCCGTTCCCCGGGAGTGGCACCGGGGAGCTGTTTTTT. Protein product: CASSPFPGSGTGELFF.

This clone was picked up many times. The CDR3 loop is CASSQDSSGNTIYF. CDR3 nucleotides: TGTGCCAGCAGCCAAGACAGCTCTGGAAACACCATATATTTT. The chain links TRBV2 to TRBJ1-3; a weak D match, TRBD1 (5 bases). The V gene's germline CDR1 is SNHLY and CDR2 FYNNEI. This CDR3 has 14 residues. The V and J ends lost 6 bases and 0 bases respectively, with 9 bases between them. Full variable domain (missing parts from reference TRBV2 and TRBJ1-3): EPEVTQTPSHQVTQMGQEVILRCVPISNHLYFYWYRQILGQKVEFLVSFYNNEISEKSEIFDDQFSVERPDGSNFTLKIRSTKLEDSAMYFCASSQDSSGNTIYFGEGSWLTVV.

As regards this clone: At the DNA level, this CDR3 is encoded by other sequences in the same sample as well. The chain employs TRBV2 and TRBJ1-2; D remains ambiguous. The CDR3 covers 14 residues. Trimming removed 2 bases at V and 0 bases at J, with 7 bases between. Germline values: CDR1 SNHLY, CDR2 FYNNEI. CDR3 residues: CASSERGSNYGYTF. CDR3 bases: TGTGCCAGCAGTGAACGCGGTTCTAACTATGGCTACACCTTC.

J is TRBJ2-7 and V is TRBV19, with D tentatively TRBD1 (5 bases). The germline gives CDR1 LNHDA, CDR2 SQIVND (reference sequence). Between the trimmed V and J ends, which lost 3 bases and 6 bases, there was a span of 9 bases. This CDR3 is built from 12 residues. The DNA for the CDR3 is TGTGCCAGTAGTATCCCAGGGTTCGAGCAGTACTTC. It codes for CASSIPGFEQYF.

This clone was counted a few times. The sample carries other DNA sequences with the same CDR3. The chain couples TRBV5-1 to TRBJ2-1, with TRBD1 as a possible D gene (6 bases). This CDR3 is built from 15 residues. V was pared by 4 bases and J by 4 bases, with 15 bases between. Germline CDR1 SGHRS, CDR2 YFSETQ. As DNA, the CDR3 is TGCGCCAGCAGCCCGGACAGTCTAGGGTACAATGAGCAGTTCTTC. Translated, it gives CASSPDSLGYNEQFF.

The rearrangement links TRBV19 to TRBJ2-1; 15 positions match TRBD2. The CDR3 sequence is 17 residues long. Per the germline V gene, CDR1 is LNHDA and CDR2 is SQIVND (reference sequence). V gave up 0 bases and J gave up 7 bases; unmatched junction bases: 4. The CDR3 loop reads CASSIDRGTSGRNEQFF. CDR3 in DNA: TGTGCCAGTAGTATAGATCGTGGGACTAGCGGGAGGAATGAGCAGTTCTTC.

As regards this clone: Other DNA sequences in this specimen translate into the identical CDR3. The chain combines TRBV5-1 with TRBJ2-3; D is possibly TRBD2 (5 bases). V was trimmed by 0 bases and J by 1 base, leaving 6 bases between them. The CDR3 runs 14 residues. Germline values: CDR1 SGHRS, CDR2 YFSETQ. In nucleotides, the CDR3 is TGCGCCAGCAGCTTGGGGGGAGGCACAGATACGCAGTATTTT. This codes for CASSLGGGTDTQYF.

This clone has more than one count but fewer than ten. The V gene is TRBV10-1, the J gene TRBJ2-2, with no clear D. Germline V lookup: CDR1 WNHNN, CDR2 SYGVQD (reference sequence). Trimming stripped 7 bases from V and 4 bases from J, with 10 bases between. CDR3 length: 13 residues. CDR3 DNA: TGCGCCAGCACTAGGATGGGCACCGGGGAGCTGTTTTTT. Encoded protein: CASTRMGTGELFF.

The chain couples TRBV5-1 to TRBJ2-2; D is undetermined. This CDR3 comprises 15 residues. The V end was cut by 0 bases, the J end by 7 bases, with 13 bases between. Germline CDR1 SGHRS, CDR2 YFSETQ. Written as DNA, the CDR3 is TGCGCCAGCAGCTTGGTTGGCGGAAGGGACGGGGAGCTGTTTTTT. Translation: CASSLVGGRDGELFF. The variable domain in full, completed from reference TRBV5-1 and TRBJ2-2, reads KAGVTQTPRYLIKTRGQQVTLSCSPISGHRSVSWYQQTPGQGLQFLFEYFSETQRNKGNFPGRFSGRQFSNSRSEMNVSTLELGDSALYLCASSLVGGRDGELFFGEGSRLTVL.

The sample holds a few counts of this clone. The chain joins TRBV18 to TRBJ1-1; 7 bases are a match to TRBD1. Germline-derived CDR1 and CDR2 are KGHSH and LQKENI. CDR3 size: 14 residues. With V trimmed by 1 base and J by 5 bases, 4 bases remained unmatched. This CDR3 is CASSPLGTETEAFF. DNA of the CDR3: TGTGCCAGCTCACCACTTGGGACAGAGACTGAAGCTTTCTTT.

The chain joins TRBV7-3 to TRBJ2-5; D is unresolved. Trimming took 3 bases from V and 5 from J, leaving 10 bases between them. From germline, CDR1 is SGHTA and CDR2 FQGTGA. The CDR3 runs 13 residues. CDR3 amino acids: CASSFGRRETQYF. In DNA, the CDR3 is TGTGCCAGCAGCTTTGGCAGGCGGGAGACCCAGTACTTC.

The chain has TRBV28 and TRBJ2-3; a weak D match, TRBD2 (5 bases). The CDR3 is 12 amino acids. V shed 10 bases and J shed 0 bases, with 8 bases lying between them. Germline V gene sequence: CDR1 MDHEN, CDR2 SYDVKM. DNA of the CDR3: TGTGCCATCAGCGGTAGCACAGATACGCAGTATTTT. Protein product: CAISGSTDTQYF.

This chain joins TRBV7-2 and TRBJ2-1; no definite D call. This CDR3 has 15 amino acids. V lost 2 bases to trimming and J lost 6 bases, with 14 bases between them. Germline lookup yields CDR1 SGHTA and CDR2 FQGNSA. The CDR3 DNA follows: TGTGCCAGCAGCTTAACAGCCCTAACTTTCAATGAGCAGTTCTTC. Protein sequence: CASSLTALTFNEQFF.

The chain is built from TRBV4-1 and TRBJ2-3, with D tentatively TRBD1 (6 bases). This CDR3 contains 19 residues. Germline V CDR1 and CDR2: MGHRA, YSYEKL. V was shortened by 4 bases and J by 2 bases, with 25 bases between the two germline ends. In DNA form, the CDR3 reads TGCGCCAGCAGCCCTCTGACTGGGTGGTCGAGACAGGTCACAGATACGCAGTATTTT. Its translation is CASSPLTGWSRQVTDTQYF.

The rearrangement joins TRBV28 to TRBJ1-2; D is unclear. The ends were cut back, 2 bases at V and 4 bases at J, with 14 bases in the middle. CDR1 is MDHEN, CDR2 SYDVKM, per germline. This CDR3 has 15 residues. The CDR3 DNA is TGTGCCAGCAGTTTAGGACTAACCGCGGGCTATGGCTACACCTTC. Protein: CASSLGLTAGYGYTF.

V usage is TRBV2 and J usage is TRBJ1-2; 10 nucleotides line up with TRBD1. Germline values: CDR1 SNHLY, CDR2 FYNNEI. V gave up 6 bases and J gave up 0 bases; unmatched junction bases: 10. The CDR3 is 17 amino acids. The CDR3 DNA reads TGTGCCAGCAGCCGGGACAGGGGATGGGGCTCTAACTATGGCTACACCTTC. It is translated as CASSRDRGWGSNYGYTF.